This T cell receptor beta chain came from a study of human versus mouse CDR3 diversity and MHC coevolution. About the research overall: Between about 0.6 x 10^7 and 1.8 x 10^7 valid reads came from each sample.

Regarding the study as a whole: Two of the three human donors had the lowest clonal inequality. On average, humans showed more CDR3 deletions and insertions than mice.

Libraries were prepared by immunoSEQ multiplex PCR; TCRdb keeps only in-frame clonotypes and omits some of them. The table shows 75,000 to 90,000 clones, with about 94% occurring only once. In germline, CDR1 is MDHEN, CDR2 SYDVKM. The CDR3 totals 12 residues. The V end was cut by 5 bases, the J end by 6 bases, with 11 bases between. In regard to this clone: Its antigen is as yet unknown.

Sequenced input: naive CD4+ T cells from blood. Noted subset: CD45RO-negative CD62L-positive naive CD4 T cells. The chain uses TRBV28 and TRBJ2-7, with a weak D call TRBD1 (5 bases). The sequence derives from a person aged 30 to 70 in good health. The CDR3 DNA sequence: TGTGCCAGCAGTCCCGGAAGGGGCGAGCAGTACTTC. This translates into CASSPGRGEQYF.